One and the same sample provided the 27 T cell receptor beta chains below, sequenced in a study of blood T cell repertoires in COVID-19. TCRdb's table, derived via immunoSEQ multiplex PCR, lists solely in-frame clones and lacks some. The data hold about 180,000 clones, with about 86% observed a single time. The sequencing sample was made of peripheral blood. The receptors shown here come from a woman in her sixties or seventies with COVID-19, enrolled during active disease.

The V and J genes are TRBV27 and TRBJ1-6, with TRBD1 matching over 7 bases. Germline assignment: CDR1 MNHEY and CDR2 SMNVEV (reference sequence). J was trimmed by 10 bases and V by 6 bases; bases with no gene match: 9. The CDR3 extends over 14 amino acids. In DNA, the CDR3 is TGTGCCAGCAGCATCGACAGGGTGAGCTCACCCCTCCACTTT. As protein: CASSIDRVSSPLHF.

V is TRBV9 and J is TRBJ2-3; maybe TRBD1 (6 bases). The CDR3 totals 15 residues. Germline V CDR1 and CDR2: SGDLS, YYNGEE. V lost 5 bases and J 0 bases, leaving 13 bases between the germline ends. DNA for the CDR3: TGTGCCAGCAGTGATGGGGGACATAGCACAGATACGCAGTATTTT. Translation gives CASSDGGHSTDTQYF.

The chain couples TRBV10-3 to TRBJ2-7, with a possible D match to TRBD1 (6 bases). The CDR3 sequence is 13 residues long. The germline V gene has CDR1 ENHRY and CDR2 SYGVKD. V lost 5 bases and J 5 bases, leaving 13 bases between the germline ends. This chain's CDR3 is CAISPPGVHEQYF. In DNA form, the CDR3 reads TGTGCCATCAGTCCACCAGGGGTCCACGAGCAGTACTTC.

The chain recombines TRBV6-5 with TRBJ2-3, with 9 bases fitting TRBD1. The junction had 5 bases not matched to a gene; V was cut back by 4 bases and J by 6 bases. The germline V gene encodes CDR1 MNHEY and CDR2 SVGAGI. The CDR3 length is 14 residues. The CDR3 DNA sequence: TGTGCCAGCAGTTTGAACAGGGGGCGCGATACGCAGTATTTT. This sequence encodes CASSLNRGRDTQYF.

The chain is built from TRBV29-1 and TRBJ2-5; D is unclear. Germline V gives CDR1 SQVTM, CDR2 ANQGSEA. CDR3 length: 14 residues. V was clipped by 4 bases and J by 2 bases, with 14 bases between them. In DNA, the CDR3 is TGCAGCGTTGTTGTTGTGGCCATACAAGAGACCCAGTACTTC. Translation: CSVVVVAIQETQYF. Using reference TRBV29-1 and TRBJ2-5 for the parts outside the CDR3, the full variable domain is SAVISQKPSRDICQRGTSLTIQCQVDSQVTMMFWYRQQPGQSLTLIATANQGSEATYESGFVIDKFPISRPNLTFSTLTVSNMSPEDSSIYLCSVVVVAIQETQYFGPGTRLLVL.

The V call is TRBV30, the J call TRBJ1-5; D may be TRBD1 (5 bases). Trimming removed 2 bases at V and 2 bases at J, with 10 bases between. From germline, CDR1 is GTSNPN and CDR2 SVGIG (reference sequence). The CDR3 runs 14 residues. CDR3 coding DNA: TGTGCCTGGAGTAAACGCAGGGGCAATCAGCCCCAGCATTTT. Protein product: CAWSKRRGNQPQHF.

The rearrangement joins TRBV7-9 to TRBJ1-1; D remains unclear. The CDR3 runs to 14 residues. V lost 2 bases and J lost 5, with 12 bases in between. Germline values: CDR1 SEHNR, CDR2 FQNEAQ (reference sequence). CDR3 residues: CASSLWVRGTEAFF. Written as DNA, the CDR3 is TGTGCCAGCAGCTTATGGGTTCGAGGTACTGAAGCTTTCTTT.

The chain links TRBV10-3 to TRBJ2-1; D not resolved. Trimming took off 4 bases at V and 9 bases at J, with 13 bases between the two ends. CDR1 and CDR2 (germline): ENHRY, SYGVKD. The CDR3 spans 13 residues. Here the CDR3 reads CAISARGPAEQFF. The CDR3, as DNA: TGTGCCATCAGTGCCAGAGGTCCGGCTGAGCAGTTCTTC.

This chain connects TRBV24-1 to TRBJ1-1, with TRBD1 matching over 10 bases. Trimming took 12 bases from V and 1 from J; bases not matched to a gene: 10. Germline-derived CDR1 and CDR2 are KGHDR and SFDVKD. The CDR3 covers 15 residues. The CDR3: CAVRDRGFGNTEAFF. Here the CDR3 DNA reads TGTGCCGTCCGGGACAGGGGATTTGGGAACACTGAAGCTTTCTTT.

This chain connects TRBV19 to TRBJ1-1; D not certain. V was pared by 0 bases and J by 2 bases, with 10 bases between. Per germline, CDR1 LNHDA and CDR2 SQIVND (reference sequence). The CDR3 consists of 15 residues. The CDR3, as DNA: TGTGCCAGTAGTATAGATCCCGGCGGTAACACTGAAGCTTTCTTT. Its protein is CASSIDPGGNTEAFF.

This CDR3 is CASSPRQVINSPLHF. CDR3 nucleotide sequence: TGTGCCAGCTCACCACGTCAGGTGATAAATTCACCCCTCCACTTT. The rearrangement joins TRBV18 to TRBJ1-6; D uncertain. The ends were cut back, 1 base at V and 7 bases at J, with 11 bases in the middle. Germline V CDR1 and CDR2: KGHSH, LQKENI. The CDR3 is made up of 15 amino acids.

The chain couples TRBV11-3 to TRBJ2-5; 8 nucleotides agree with TRBD1. Germline values: CDR1 SGHNT, CDR2 YENEEA. The ends lost 4 bases at V and 3 bases at J; junction bases unmatched: 4. There are 14 residues in the CDR3. The CDR3 loop reads CASSSQTGEETQYF. In DNA, the CDR3 is TGTGCCAGCAGCTCCCAGACAGGGGAAGAGACCCAGTACTTC. The variable domain in full, with the rest retrieved from reference TRBV11-3 and TRBJ2-5, is EAGVVQSPRYKIIEKKQPVAFWCNPISGHNTLYWYLQNLGQGPELLIRYENEEAVDDSQLPKDRFSAERLKGVDSTLKIQPAELGDSAVYLCASSSQTGEETQYFGPGTRLLVL.

V is TRBV29-1 and J is TRBJ2-7; D is uncertain. Germline-derived CDR1 and CDR2 are SQVTM and ANQGSEA. Trimming stripped 6 bases from V and 4 bases from J, with 22 bases between. The CDR3 is made up of 15 amino acids. As DNA, the CDR3 is TGCAGCGTCGCGAGCGAGGCCGGCTTATCATACGAGCAGTACTTC. Residues: CSVASEAGLSYEQYF.

The chain links TRBV29-1 to TRBJ1-1; D gene unclear. This CDR3 is built from 11 residues. Germline values: CDR1 SQVTM, CDR2 ANQGSEA. V gave up 4 bases and J gave up 2 bases, with 5 bases separating them. The DNA for the CDR3 is TGCAGCGTTGCCTTCAACACTGAAGCTTTCTTT. Amino acids: CSVAFNTEAFF. Variable domain in full (rest from reference TRBV29-1 and TRBJ1-1): SAVISQKPSRDICQRGTSLTIQCQVDSQVTMMFWYRQQPGQSLTLIATANQGSEATYESGFVIDKFPISRPNLTFSTLTVSNMSPEDSSIYLCSVAFNTEAFFGQGTRLTVV.

This clone was seen just once. The chain combines TRBV28 with TRBJ1-5; D is possibly TRBD1 (6 bases). The CDR3 spans 14 residues. Germline V gene sequence: CDR1 MDHEN, CDR2 SYDVKM. V lost 7 bases and J lost 7, with 17 bases in between. CDR3 DNA: TGTGCCAGCAAATCGGGGGGCGCAGACCAGCCCCAGCATTTT. Residues: CASKSGGADQPQHF. The complete variable domain, with remaining parts taken from reference TRBV28 and TRBJ1-5, reads DVKVTQSSRYLVKRTGEKVFLECVQDMDHENMFWYRQDPGLGLRLIYFSYDVKMKEKGDIPEGYSVSREKKERFSLILESASTNQTSMYLCASKSGGADQPQHFGDGTRLSIL.

About this clone: One end of the junction fails to match germline, which may point to a read error. This chain connects TRBV7-7 to TRBJ2-3; D ambiguous. CDR3 length: 13 residues. CDR1 SSHAT and CDR2 FNYEAQ come from the germline V gene (reference sequence). CDR3 loop: CASKDGYTDTQYF. In nucleotides, the CDR3 is TGTGCTAGCAAAGACGGGTACACAGATACGCAGTATTTT.

This clone has just one count. The V gene is TRBV7-2, the J gene TRBJ2-2, with TRBD2 identical over 12 bases. This CDR3 is 16 amino acids long. V gave up 5 bases and J gave up 5 bases; unmatched junction bases: 6. Per germline, CDR1 SGHTA and CDR2 FQGNSA. The CDR3 bases are TGTGCCAGCAGCCTTAGGGGGACTAGCGGGACCGGGGAGCTGTTTTTT. Residues: CASSLRGTSGTGELFF.

The V call is TRBV11-3, the J call TRBJ2-1; D might be TRBD2 (6 bases). Trimming removed 4 bases from V and 5 bases from J, with 12 bases in between. The CDR3 sequence is 14 residues long. Germline V gene sequence: CDR1 SGHNT, CDR2 YENEEA. The CDR3 DNA reads as TGTGCCAGCAGCTCCGGTAGCGGACACAATGAGCAGTTCTTC. Amino acids: CASSSGSGHNEQFF.

The chain carries TRBV7-6 and TRBJ2-7, with a weak D call TRBD1 (5 bases). Per germline, CDR1 SGHVS and CDR2 FNYEAQ. The CDR3 extends over 15 amino acids. V shed 1 base and J shed 7 bases, with 17 bases lying between them. The CDR3 DNA sequence: TGTGCCAGCAGCTTAGTTCAGGGCTTCCTGGGGGAGCAGTACTTC. Amino acids: CASSLVQGFLGEQYF.

This clone was counted a single time. The rearrangement joins TRBV2 to TRBJ1-5; TRBD1 matches at 7 bases. Germline assignment: CDR1 SNHLY and CDR2 FYNNEI. This CDR3 spans 15 amino acids. V was pared by 3 bases and J by 6 bases, with 8 bases of the junction left unmatched. CDR3 amino acids: CASSDRGAGAQPQHF. The CDR3 bases are TGTGCCAGCAGTGACAGGGGGGCTGGGGCTCAGCCCCAGCATTTT.

This clone was counted only a few times. This chain joins TRBV7-9 and TRBJ2-4; perhaps TRBD2 as D (6 bases). CDR1 is SEHNR and CDR2 is FQNEAQ in the germline V gene (reference sequence). V was pared by 1 base and J by 0 bases, with 10 bases between. The CDR3 consists of 16 residues. The CDR3 sequence is CASSLGAGLAKNIQYF. Here the CDR3 DNA reads TGTGCCAGCAGCTTAGGGGCGGGATTAGCCAAAAACATTCAGTACTTC.

The chain couples TRBV13 to TRBJ2-5, with D perhaps matching TRBD1 (5 bases). CDR3 length equals 13 residues. Trimming stripped 5 bases from V and 2 bases from J, with 9 bases between. The V gene's germline CDR1 is PRHDT and CDR2 FYEKMQ (reference sequence). CDR3 DNA: TGTGCCAGCAGCCCGAGGACACAAGAGACCCAGTACTTC. The encoded protein is CASSPRTQETQYF.

Here the CDR3 reads CASSQDRRGGYTF. DNA for the CDR3: TGTGCCAGCAGCCAAGACCGCAGGGGTGGCTACACCTTC. This chain connects TRBV14 to TRBJ1-2; D possibly corresponds to TRBD1 (6 bases). The germline V and J ends were trimmed by 0 bases and 7 bases, with 9 bases remaining between them. Germline values: CDR1 SGHDN, CDR2 FVKESK. The CDR3 consists of 13 residues.

V gene TRBV30 combines with J gene TRBJ1-3; tentative D call: TRBD1 (6 bases). The CDR3 extends over 17 amino acids. Deletions cut 1 base from V and 2 bases from J, with 18 bases between. Germline CDR1 GTSNPN, CDR2 SVGIG (reference sequence). Written as DNA, the CDR3 is TGTGCCTGGAGTGCAATAACAAGGGGGGGGACTGGAAACACCATATATTTT. The encoded protein is CAWSAITRGGTGNTIYF.

J is TRBJ1-1 and V is TRBV30; D call uncertain. CDR3 length: 13 residues. Germline CDR1 and CDR2: GTSNPN and SVGIG (reference sequence). V was pared by 1 base and J by 1 base, with 7 bases between. The CDR3 bases are TGTGCCTGGAGTGGGCGGAGGAACACTGAAGCTTTCTTT. Encoded protein: CAWSGRRNTEAFF. Drawing the rest from reference TRBV30 and TRBJ1-1, the complete variable domain is SQTIHQWPATLVQPVGSPLSLECTVEGTSNPNLYWYRQAAGRGLQLLFYSVGIGQISSEVPQNLSASRPQDRQFILSSKKLLLSDSGFYLCAWSGRRNTEAFFGQGTRLTVV.

This CDR3 is CASSAGLEGFEQYF. The CDR3 bases are TGTGCCAGCAGCGCGGGACTAGAGGGTTTCGAGCAGTACTTC. J is TRBJ2-7 and V is TRBV5-4; 8 positions agree with TRBD2. The CDR3 spans 14 residues. The junction had 9 bases not matched to a gene; V was cut back by 4 bases and J by 6 bases. The germline V gene has CDR1 SGHNT and CDR2 YYREEE (reference sequence).

The chain carries TRBV28 and TRBJ2-1; TRBD1 is a possible D gene (5 bases). The CDR3 runs 11 residues. Germline CDR1 MDHEN, CDR2 SYDVKM. Trimming pared 3 bases from V and 14 bases from J, leaving 11 bases between. The DNA of the CDR3 is TGTGCCAGCAGTTTTGGTACAGGAGAGTTCTTC. Amino acids: CASSFGTGEFF.